These 32 T cell receptor beta chains came from one sample sequenced in a study of blood T cell repertoires in COVID-19. Sequenced by immunoSEQ multiplex PCR; TCRdb stores in-frame clones only, minus some. Among hundreds of thousands of clones, 75% to 90% were seen once, and the ten largest hold less than 15%. Sequencing was performed on peripheral blood. The receptors derive from a woman aged 70-85 years with COVID-19, enrolled during active disease.

This rearrangement joins TRBV10-3 to TRBJ2-5; 8 positions match TRBD2. V gave up 1 base and J gave up 4 bases; unmatched junction bases: 2. The germline V gene encodes CDR1 ENHRY and CDR2 SYGVKD. CDR3 length: 14 residues. CDR3 residues: CAISEFAGGETQYF. The CDR3 region has the DNA TGTGCCATCAGTGAGTTTGCGGGAGGAGAGACCCAGTACTTC.

The CDR3 sequence is CASSQDYPGNYEQYF. The DNA of the CDR3 is TGCGCCAGCAGCCAAGATTACCCAGGGAACTACGAGCAGTACTTC. J is TRBJ2-7 and V is TRBV4-1; a weak D match, TRBD1 (5 bases). This CDR3 spans 15 amino acids. V was cut by 0 bases and J by 3 bases, with 12 bases left in between. The germline V gene has CDR1 MGHRA and CDR2 YSYEKL.

At least ten counts were recorded for this clone. The V and J genes are TRBV6-5 and TRBJ1-5, with D possibly matching TRBD1 (5 bases). The CDR3 covers 14 residues. The V end lost 7 bases, the J end lost 5 bases, and 15 bases lay between the germline ends. CDR1 MNHEY and CDR2 SVGAGI come from the germline V gene. CDR3 residues: CASTPRGIDQPQHF. CDR3 in DNA: TGTGCCAGCACTCCTAGGGGAATCGATCAGCCCCAGCATTTT.

V is TRBV7-2 and J is TRBJ1-2, with 7 bases fitting TRBD1. The CDR3 contains 13 residues. From germline, CDR1 is SGHTA and CDR2 FQGNSA. Germline trimming cut 3 bases from V and 8 bases from J; bases unmatched to any gene: 6. CDR3 sequence: CASSFVTGEGYTF. CDR3 nucleotide sequence: TGTGCCAGCAGCTTCGTAACAGGGGAGGGCTACACCTTC.

This chain connects TRBV27 to TRBJ1-2, with 8 nucleotides matching TRBD1. The CDR3 totals 13 residues. Losses at the gene ends were 6 bases for V and 3 bases for J; bases not matched to a gene: 3. CDR1 MNHEY and CDR2 SMNVEV come from the germline V gene (reference sequence). DNA for the CDR3: TGTGCCAGCAGGACGACAGGGGACTATGGCTACACCTTC. Residues: CASRTTGDYGYTF.

The V call is TRBV18, the J call TRBJ2-7, with D possibly matching TRBD2 (5 bases). The germline gives CDR1 KGHSH, CDR2 LQKENI. CDR3 size: 14 residues. V was clipped by 2 bases and J by 3 bases, with 11 bases between them. The CDR3 is CASSPKLDYYEQYF. CDR3 bases: TGTGCCAGCTCACCAAAACTAGACTACTACGAGCAGTACTTC.

J is TRBJ2-3 and V is TRBV5-4; 9 bases match TRBD2. Germline V gives CDR1 SGHNT, CDR2 YYREEE (reference sequence). The CDR3 has 16 amino acids. V shed 3 bases, J shed 2 bases, and the junction held 7 bases outside the gene matches. The CDR3 DNA is TGTGCCAGCAGCTCCCAGCGGGGGGCGTCCACAGATACGCAGTATTTT. Protein: CASSSQRGASTDTQYF.

The rearrangement links TRBV6-1 to TRBJ1-5; D ambiguous. Trimming stripped 2 bases from V and 0 bases from J, with 5 bases between. The CDR3 covers 14 residues. From germline, CDR1 is MNHNS and CDR2 SASEGT. The CDR3 here is CASSERDSNQPQHF. The DNA for the CDR3 is TGTGCCAGCAGTGAACGGGATAGCAATCAGCCCCAGCATTTT.

Only one count was recorded for this clone. This sequence joins TRBV28 and TRBJ1-2, with a tentative D call TRBD1 (6 bases). This CDR3 contains 13 residues. V lost 5 bases and J lost 8, with 15 bases in between. Per germline, CDR1 MDHEN and CDR2 SYDVKM. DNA for the CDR3: TGTGCCAGCAGTACAGGGATCGGGGGGGGCTACACCTTC. It encodes CASSTGIGGGYTF.

The J gene is TRBJ1-6, the V gene TRBV7-3; D remains ambiguous. Germline V lookup: CDR1 SGHTA, CDR2 FQGTGA. The V and J ends lost 0 bases and 7 bases respectively, with 4 bases between them. This CDR3 has 13 amino acids. CDR3 nucleotides: TGTGCCAGCAGCTTAACGAGGAATTCACCCCTCCACTTT. Amino acid sequence: CASSLTRNSPLHF.

V usage is TRBV25-1 and J usage is TRBJ1-2, with D perhaps matching TRBD1 (5 bases). CDR3 size: 11 residues. Germline V gene lookup returns CDR1 MGHDK and CDR2 SYGVNS. The V and J ends lost 5 bases and 8 bases respectively, with 9 bases between them. In nucleotides, the CDR3 is TGTGCCAGCAGTTTAGGGGTCGGCTACACCTTC. Residues: CASSLGVGYTF.

This clone was observed a single time. This chain connects TRBV2 to TRBJ1-3, with a weak D call TRBD1 (5 bases). Trimming took 8 bases from V and 1 from J, leaving 15 bases between them. In germline, CDR1 is SNHLY, CDR2 FYNNEI. This CDR3 has 15 residues. This CDR3 is CASSILGRSGNTIYF. The CDR3 DNA reads TGTGCCAGCTCTATACTGGGGCGATCTGGAAACACCATATATTTT.

The chain couples TRBV10-1 to TRBJ1-5; 8 nucleotides agree with TRBD1. The germline V gene encodes CDR1 WNHNN and CDR2 SYGVQD (reference sequence). V lost 7 bases and J lost 4; bases outside the gene matches: 12. The CDR3 runs to 16 residues. Here the CDR3 reads CASTPLGQAENQPQHF. For the CDR3, the DNA is TGCGCCAGCACCCCCTTGGGACAGGCTGAAAATCAGCCCCAGCATTTT.

The chain recombines TRBV7-9 with TRBJ1-2; possibly TRBD1 for D (5 bases). Germline CDR1 reads SEHNR; CDR2 reads FQNEAQ (reference sequence). Trimming cost V 5 bases and J 4 bases, with 8 bases left between them. The CDR3 spans 12 residues. The CDR3 region has the DNA TGTGCCAGCAGCCGAGACAGCTATGGCTACACCTTC. Translation: CASSRDSYGYTF.

This clone was detected a few times. V usage is TRBV5-1 and J usage is TRBJ2-7; 11 nucleotides match TRBD1. V lost 4 bases, J lost 4 bases, and 4 bases stayed unmatched. Germline-derived CDR1 and CDR2 are SGHRS and YFSETQ. The length of the CDR3 is 14 residues. CDR3 bases: TGCGCCAGCAGCCCGGACAGGGGGCTGTACGAGCAGTACTTC. This codes for CASSPDRGLYEQYF.

CDR3 protein: CASSRASGSDGELFF. CDR3 bases: TGCGCCAGCAGTAGGGCTAGCGGGTCCGATGGGGAGCTGTTTTTT. V and J are TRBV5-1 and TRBJ2-2; 8 bases fit TRBD2. This CDR3 is built from 15 residues. The junction had 11 bases not matched to a gene; V was cut back by 5 bases and J by 8 bases. Per germline, CDR1 SGHRS and CDR2 YFSETQ.

This clone showed up many times. The chain joins TRBV19 to TRBJ2-3, with D perhaps matching TRBD2 (5 bases). The V end was cut by 5 bases, the J end by 2 bases, with 11 bases between. The CDR3 spans 14 residues. Germline V gene lookup returns CDR1 LNHDA and CDR2 SQIVND (reference sequence). The CDR3 nucleotides read TGTGCCAGTAGTGGCGGGCGGGCCACAGATACGCAGTATTTT. The encoded protein is CASSGGRATDTQYF.

The chain joins TRBV9 to TRBJ1-4; 7 bases map to TRBD1. V was clipped by 0 bases and J by 4 bases; unmatched bases: 9. The germline V gene encodes CDR1 SGDLS and CDR2 YYNGEE. The CDR3 sequence is 17 residues long. CDR3 loop: CASSVGSSGQFNEKLFF. DNA for the CDR3: TGTGCCAGCAGCGTAGGAAGCTCGGGACAGTTTAATGAAAAACTGTTTTTT.

The chain carries TRBV7-2 and TRBJ2-4; TRBD1 matches at 9 bases. CDR1 is SGHTA, CDR2 FQGNSA, per germline. The CDR3 extends over 15 amino acids. Losses at the gene ends were 1 base for V and 7 bases for J; bases not matched to a gene: 5. The CDR3 protein is CASSLDGQGWNIQYF. DNA for the CDR3: TGTGCCAGCAGCTTAGATGGACAGGGGTGGAACATTCAGTACTTC.

This sequence joins TRBV6-1 and TRBJ2-1; D is possibly TRBD2 (6 bases). The V end lost 3 bases, the J end lost 5 bases, and 11 bases lay between the germline ends. The CDR3 runs to 14 residues. Per germline, CDR1 MNHNS and CDR2 SASEGT. CDR3 bases: TGTGCCAGCAGTGAGATGGGACTTAACAATGAGCAGTTCTTC. Its protein product is CASSEMGLNNEQFF.

This clone was seen once. V gene TRBV2 combines with J gene TRBJ1-1; possible D gene TRBD1, 5 bases. Trimming cost V 3 bases and J 7 bases, with 12 bases left between them. The CDR3 consists of 13 residues. Germline V gene sequence: CDR1 SNHLY, CDR2 FYNNEI. The DNA of the CDR3 is TGTGCCAGCAGTGAGGGGGGGTTGGGTGAAGCTTTCTTT. Translated, it gives CASSEGGLGEAFF.

This chain joins TRBV5-1 and TRBJ1-2, with unresolved D. The CDR3 spans 13 residues. The germline gives CDR1 SGHRS, CDR2 YFSETQ. V shed 4 bases and J shed 6 bases, with 13 bases lying between them. As DNA, the CDR3 is TGCGCCAGCAGCCCGAACAGTGTTCATGGCTACACCTTC. It encodes CASSPNSVHGYTF.

The genes are TRBV25-1 and TRBJ2-7; 10 bases line up with TRBD1. V trimming: 4 bases; J trimming: 5 bases; junction bases outside the gene matches: 8. There are 15 residues in the CDR3. Germline lookup yields CDR1 MGHDK and CDR2 SYGVNS. The CDR3: CASSGTTGTGDEQYF. The DNA for the CDR3 is TGTGCCAGCAGTGGAACAACCGGGACAGGGGACGAGCAGTACTTC.

The chain has TRBV24-1 and TRBJ1-1, with D possibly matching TRBD1 (6 bases). The CDR3 runs to 15 residues. Germline CDR1 KGHDR, CDR2 SFDVKD. V lost 3 bases to trimming and J lost 1 base, with 11 bases between them. The CDR3 DNA reads TGTGCCACCAGTGATAGTCGACAGGCGAACACTGAAGCTTTCTTT. Residues: CATSDSRQANTEAFF.

The rearrangement uses TRBV10-2 and TRBJ2-7; D gene unclear. This CDR3 is 12 amino acids long. The germline V and J ends were trimmed by 3 bases and 0 bases, with 3 bases remaining between them. The germline gives CDR1 WSHSY, CDR2 SAAADI. CDR3 region: CASSDNSYEQYF. CDR3 coding DNA: TGCGCCAGCAGTGACAACTCCTACGAGCAGTACTTC.

This clone was detected only once. The CDR3: CASSLFGTGVQPQHF. The CDR3 coding sequence is TGTGCCAGCAGTTTATTTGGGACAGGGGTTCAGCCCCAGCATTTT. The chain recombines TRBV27 with TRBJ1-5; 10 bases are a match to TRBD1. The CDR3 has 15 residues. Germline values: CDR1 MNHEY, CDR2 SMNVEV (reference sequence). V was pared by 1 base and J by 6 bases, with 3 bases of the junction left unmatched.

The genes are TRBV11-2 and TRBJ2-5, with 7 bases fitting TRBD2. There are 13 residues in the CDR3. Germline V gene data show CDR1 as SGHAT and CDR2 as FQNNGV. Trimming removed 6 bases from V and 0 bases from J; junction bases left unmatched: 1. The CDR3 reads CASRLAYQETQYF. Here the CDR3 DNA reads TGTGCCAGCAGACTAGCGTACCAAGAGACCCAGTACTTC.

J is TRBJ2-3 and V is TRBV4-1; D is perhaps TRBD2 (6 bases). Germline V gives CDR1 MGHRA, CDR2 YSYEKL. The CDR3 is 16 residues long. V lost 4 bases and J lost 3, with 17 bases in between. The chain's CDR3 is CASSPGGGAGTDTQYF. The CDR3 nucleotides read TGCGCCAGCAGCCCCGGAGGCGGGGCAGGAACAGATACGCAGTATTTT.

The chain uses TRBV21-1 and TRBJ1-4; the DNA was not compared with TRBD1, the D call given in the table. TRBV21-1 is a listed pseudogene. This CDR3 contains 18 residues. The CDR3 region has the DNA TGTGCCAGCAGCAAATGTGGGGACAGCGACCGAACTAATGAAAAACTGTTTTTT. Its protein is CASSKCGDSDRTNEKLFF.

V is TRBV18 and J is TRBJ1-3; D is possibly TRBD1 (5 bases). The CDR3 contains 15 residues. V lost 4 bases, J lost 0 bases, and 10 bases lay in between. Germline-derived CDR1 and CDR2 are KGHSH and LQKENI. The CDR3 loop reads CASSQGLISGNTIYF. In DNA form, the CDR3 reads TGTGCCAGCTCACAGGGACTGATCTCTGGAAACACCATATATTTT. Combining the CDR3 with reference TRBV18 and TRBJ1-3 gives the whole variable domain NAGVMQNPRHLVRRRGQEARLRCSPMKGHSHVYWYRQLPEEGLKFMVYLQKENIIDESGMPKERFSAEFPKEGPSILRIQQVVRGDSAAYFCASSQGLISGNTIYFGEGSWLTVV.

The chain uses TRBV19 and TRBJ2-3; 9 bases agree with TRBD2. J was trimmed by 2 bases and V by 3 bases; bases with no gene match: 6. The CDR3 runs to 16 residues. Germline loops: CDR1 LNHDA, CDR2 SQIVND (reference sequence). CDR3 in DNA: TGTGCCAGTAGTATCCAGCGGGGGGCTTCCACAGATACGCAGTATTTT. Protein: CASSIQRGASTDTQYF.

V gene TRBV4-1 combines with J gene TRBJ2-3; 9 positions agree with TRBD2. V lost 0 bases and J lost 7; bases outside the gene matches: 8. The germline gives CDR1 MGHRA, CDR2 YSYEKL. This CDR3 is 16 amino acids long. The CDR3 loop is CASSQDRAGGVYTQYF. DNA for the CDR3: TGCGCCAGCAGCCAAGATAGGGCGGGGGGGGTGTATACGCAGTATTTT.